These T cell receptor beta chains were read from a single sample in a study of blood T cell repertoires in COVID-19. Some clones are missing from TCRdb's copy, which holds only in-frame ones; the method was immunoSEQ multiplex PCR. The data contain fewer than 60,000 clones, approximately 85% of them singletons. Sequencing was carried out using peripheral blood. The receptor set was obtained from a man between 60 and 75 years old with acute or convalescent COVID-19. Both conserved end residues are part of each CDR3. The order of the fields is V gene, D gene, J gene, clone size, CDR3 DNA, CDR3 protein. The D gene is left open where the match is weak. Some rows have no size entry. The others give once, few or many, or a class for an expanded clone.

V: TRBV5-1
D: TRBD1
J: TRBJ2-7
size: once
DNA: TGCGCCAGCAGCTTGTTAGGGACAGGGGAGGGCGAGCAGTACTTC
CDR3: CASSLLGTGEGEQYF

V: TRBV30
D: TRBD1
J: TRBJ1-4
size: .
DNA: TGTGCCTGGAGTCCTCTTGGACAGGGGGCGCCAAATGAAAAACTGTTTTTT
CDR3: CAWSPLGQGAPNEKLFF

V: TRBV19
D: TRBD1
J: TRBJ1-4
size: .
DNA: TGTGCCAGTAGTATATCGACAGGGACCGCTGAAAAACTGTTTTTT
CDR3: CASSISTGTAEKLFF

V: TRBV18
D: TRBD1
J: TRBJ1-2
size: .
DNA: TGTGCCAGCTCACCCGACAGGGGTGGAGTTGGCTACACCTTC
CDR3: CASSPDRGGVGYTF

V: TRBV2
D: TRBD2
J: TRBJ2-2
size: .
DNA: TGTGCCAGCAGTGAACAGGGACTAAACACCGGGGAGCTGTTTTTT
CDR3: CASSEQGLNTGELFF

V: TRBV20-1
D: .
J: TRBJ2-1
size: once
DNA: TGCAGTGCTAGTGACACCGGAGGGCATGAGCAGTTCTTC
CDR3: CSASDTGGHEQFF

V: TRBV9
D: .
J: TRBJ1-6
size: .
DNA: TGTGCCAGCAGCGTACAGGGGCTAAATTCACCCCTCCACTTT
CDR3: CASSVQGLNSPLHF

V: TRBV3-1/TRBV3-2
D: TRBD2
J: TRBJ2-7
size: .
DNA: TGTGCCAGCAGCCTGAGCGGGAGCAACTACGAGCAGTACTTC
CDR3: CASSLSGSNYEQYF

V: TRBV7-2
D: .
J: TRBJ2-1
size: .
DNA: TGTGCCAGCAGTTTTAAACAGGGGGGGCGTGAGCAGTTCTTC
CDR3: CASSFKQGGREQFF

V: TRBV5-1
D: TRBD2
J: TRBJ2-1
size: .
DNA: TGCGCCAGCAGCTACCTAGCGGGAGGATCCAATGAGCAGTTCTTC
CDR3: CASSYLAGGSNEQFF

V: TRBV28
D: .
J: TRBJ2-5
size: .
DNA: TGTGCCAGCAGCCCTCCCCGGGAAGAGACCCAGTACTTC
CDR3: CASSPPREETQYF

V: TRBV6-5
D: .
J: TRBJ1-2
size: .
DNA: TGTGCCAGCAGTTCCGACAGGCAGAACTATGGCTACACCTTC
CDR3: CASSSDRQNYGYTF

V: TRBV7-2
D: .
J: TRBJ2-3
size: .
DNA: TGTGCCAGCAGCTTAGCGTTCGGGAGGGGGCCAGATACGCAGTATTTT
CDR3: CASSLAFGRGPDTQYF

V: TRBV9
D: TRBD1
J: TRBJ1-2
size: once
DNA: TGTGCCAGCAGCTCCGGACAGGGAGGTCGGGTTAACTATGGCTACACCTTC
CDR3: CASSSGQGGRVNYGYTF

V: TRBV6-2/TRBV6-3
D: TRBD2
J: TRBJ2-3
size: few
DNA: TGTGCCAGCAGTCCAGCGGGAGCCGCAGATACGCAGTATTTT
CDR3: CASSPAGAADTQYF

V: TRBV3-1/TRBV3-2
D: .
J: TRBJ1-5
size: .
DNA: TGTGCCAGCAGTCTTAGTGACAATCAGCCCCAGCATTTT
CDR3: CASSLSDNQPQHF

V: TRBV5-1
D: .
J: TRBJ2-5
size: .
DNA: TGCGCCAGCAGCTTGGGAGGAACCCAAGAGACCCAGTACTTC
CDR3: CASSLGGTQETQYF

V: TRBV15
D: .
J: TRBJ1-1
size: .
DNA: TGTGCCACCAGCAGAGGTCACAGGGTGAACACTGAAGCTTTCTTT
CDR3: CATSRGHRVNTEAFF

V: TRBV11-2
D: TRBD1
J: TRBJ1-5
size: .
DNA: TGTGCCAGCAGCCAAGGGACAGCTGTAAATCAGCCCCAGCATTTT
CDR3: CASSQGTAVNQPQHF

V: TRBV3-1/TRBV3-2
D: TRBD1
J: TRBJ1-6
size: .
DNA: TGTGCCAGCAGCGAAGGACAGGGGTTCGATAATTCACCCCTCCACTTT
CDR3: CASSEGQGFDNSPLHF

V: TRBV5-1
D: .
J: TRBJ1-1
size: .
DNA: TGCGCCAGCAGCTTGGACAGGCCCGGCTTTGAAGCTTTCTTT
CDR3: CASSLDRPGFEAFF

V: TRBV21-1
D: .
J: TRBJ1-6
size: .
DNA: TGTGCCAGCGCCGAAGCTACCAATTCACCCCTCCACTTT
CDR3: CASAEATNSPLHF

V: TRBV10-2
D: TRBD2
J: TRBJ2-1
size: .
DNA: TGCGCCAGAGACGGGACTAGCGGGGAGAATGAGCAGTTCTTC
CDR3: CARDGTSGENEQFF

V: TRBV7-9
D: .
J: TRBJ1-1
size: once
DNA: TGTGCCAGCAGCTTAGGTTGGGGGGGCACTGAAGCTTTCTTT
CDR3: CASSLGWGGTEAFF

V: TRBV24-1
D: TRBD1
J: TRBJ2-2
size: .
DNA: TGTGCCACCAGTGCTGGGACAGGGGGTATCGGGGAGCTGTTTTTT
CDR3: CATSAGTGGIGELFF

V: TRBV10-2
D: .
J: TRBJ2-7
size: few
DNA: TGCGCCAGCAGCTCGGGACTGGACTCCTACGAGCAGTACTTC
CDR3: CASSSGLDSYEQYF

V: TRBV5-4
D: .
J: TRBJ2-3
size: .
DNA: TGTGCCAGCAGCTTGGCAGTAACCCTCACAGATACGCAGTATTTT
CDR3: CASSLAVTLTDTQYF

V: TRBV28
D: .
J: TRBJ1-4
size: .
DNA: TGTGCCAGCAGTCCCTCGACCGGACAGAGTGAACTGTTTTTT
CDR3: CASSPSTGQSELFF

V: TRBV30
D: .
J: TRBJ1-2
size: once
DNA: TGTGCCTGGAGTGTCCCGCAGGGCAACACCTTC
CDR3: CAWSVPQGNTF

V: TRBV14
D: .
J: TRBJ2-5
size: .
DNA: TGTGCCAGCAGCCCCCGGTACGAAGAGACCCAGTACTTC
CDR3: CASSPRYEETQYF

V: TRBV11-2
D: .
J: TRBJ1-3
size: .
DNA: TGTGCCAGCAGCTTAGAGTGGCAGAGAAACACCATATATTTT
CDR3: CASSLEWQRNTIYF

V: TRBV27
D: .
J: TRBJ1-6
size: .
DNA: TGTGCCAGCAGCCTAACCCCACGATCACCCCTCTACTTT
CDR3: CASSLTPRSPLYF

V: TRBV3-1/TRBV3-2
D: TRBD1
J: TRBJ1-2
size: few
DNA: TGTGCCAGCAGCCGGACAGGGCTAGGCTACACCTTC
CDR3: CASSRTGLGYTF

V: TRBV27
D: .
J: TRBJ2-3
size: .
DNA: TGTGCCAGCAGACCGGTTGGGGGCCTTCGCACAGATACGCAGTATTTT
CDR3: CASRPVGGLRTDTQYF

V: TRBV10-3
D: TRBD1
J: TRBJ2-3
size: .
DNA: TGTGCCATCAGTGGGACAGGGGGCTCTCAGTATTTT
CDR3: CAISGTGGSQYF

V: TRBV5-1
D: .
J: TRBJ1-2
size: .
DNA: TGCGCCAGCAGCTCGGGGACAATTTCCTATGGCTACACCTTC
CDR3: CASSSGTISYGYTF

V: TRBV29-1
D: TRBD2
J: TRBJ2-1
size: .
DNA: TGCAGCGTTGACCGGACTAGCGGCTACAATGAGCAGTTCTTC
CDR3: CSVDRTSGYNEQFF

V: TRBV6-5
D: .
J: TRBJ1-2
size: few
DNA: TGTGCCAGCAGTCTCCTGGGGGGGGGCTACACCTTC
CDR3: CASSLLGGGYTF

V: TRBV28
D: TRBD1
J: TRBJ1-1
size: .
DNA: TGTGCCAGCAGTGCCGGGACAGGGGGCGGTGGGTTCTGGAACACTGAAGCTTTCTTT
CDR3: CASSAGTGGGGFWNTEAFF

V: TRBV9
D: TRBD2
J: TRBJ2-5
size: .
DNA: TGTGCCAGCAGCGCGGGACTAGAGGAGACCCAGTACTTC
CDR3: CASSAGLEETQYF

V: TRBV5-1
D: TRBD1
J: TRBJ2-2
size: few
DNA: TGCGCCAGCAGCTACGGACAGGGGGCTGGCGGGGAGCTGTTTTTT
CDR3: CASSYGQGAGGELFF

V: TRBV6-6
D: .
J: TRBJ2-2
size: .
DNA: TGTGCCAGCAGTTACCCAGGGGGAGGTGGGACCGGGGAGCTGTTTTTT
CDR3: CASSYPGGGGTGELFF

V: TRBV28
D: TRBD1
J: TRBJ2-5
size: .
DNA: TGTGCCAGCAGTCCAAGCCCGGGACAGGGCCAAGAGACCCAGTACTTC
CDR3: CASSPSPGQGQETQYF

V: TRBV7-3
D: TRBD2
J: TRBJ2-1
size: .
DNA: TGTGCCAGCAGCCCGGGACTAGCGGGAAATGAGCAGTTCTTC
CDR3: CASSPGLAGNEQFF

V: TRBV7-2
D: TRBD1
J: TRBJ1-3
size: .
DNA: TGTGCCAGCAGCTCGACAGGGGCTGGAAACACCATATATTTT
CDR3: CASSSTGAGNTIYF

V: TRBV6-5
D: .
J: TRBJ1-1
size: .
DNA: TGTGCCAGCAGGAAACAGGGACTAATGAACACTGAAGCTTTCTTT
CDR3: CASRKQGLMNTEAFF

V: TRBV28
D: .
J: TRBJ1-1
size: .
DNA: TGTGCCAGCAGTTTATACTCGGCTGAAGCTTTCTTT
CDR3: CASSLYSAEAFF

V: TRBV28
D: .
J: TRBJ1-5
size: .
DNA: TGTGCCAGCAGTTGGGCACTAGGGACAACTCATCGGCCCCAGCATTTT
CDR3: CASSWALGTTHRPQHF

V: TRBV28
D: TRBD2
J: TRBJ2-7
size: .
DNA: TGTGCCAGCAGTTCTGAGGCTAGCGGGTGGGCTGCAGAGCAGTACTTC
CDR3: CASSSEASGWAAEQYF

V: TRBV5-6
D: .
J: TRBJ2-2
size: .
DNA: TGTGCCAGCAGCTCGCGCGCTCTAGCCCCCACCGGGGAGCTGTTTTTT
CDR3: CASSSRALAPTGELFF

V: TRBV19
D: TRBD1
J: TRBJ1-6
size: .
DNA: TGTGCTAGTAGCCAGGGGGCGGATTCACCCCTCCACTTT
CDR3: CASSQGADSPLHF

V: TRBV5-1
D: TRBD2
J: TRBJ2-1
size: .
DNA: TGCGCCAGCAGCCCTCCGGGACTAGCGAGGGGGGTTGAGCAGTTCTTC
CDR3: CASSPPGLARGVEQFF

V: TRBV6-1
D: .
J: TRBJ2-7
size: .
DNA: TGTGCCAGCAGTGAAGCGCTCACGGGTATCGACTTC
CDR3: CASSEALTGIDF

V: TRBV29-1
D: .
J: TRBJ1-1
size: .
DNA: TGCAGCGTTGGAGGGGGTGGTGAAGCTTTCTTT
CDR3: CSVGGGGEAFF

V: TRBV27
D: TRBD1
J: TRBJ1-5
size: .
DNA: TGTGCCAGCAGCCTCGTAACAGGGACAGGGGGAAATCAGCCCCAGCATTTT
CDR3: CASSLVTGTGGNQPQHF